This T cell receptor (beta chain) comes out of a study of T-cell reconstitution after alpha-beta-depleted transplantation in children. Unique molecular identifiers were incorporated into the prepared TCRbeta library. TCRdb used MiXCR to reprocess the PCR reads, holding one entry per CDR3 protein. The table has about 610,000 distinct CDR3 sequences, about 10% seen once. The CDR3 extends over 16 amino acids. V lost 2 bases, J lost 2 bases, and 10 bases lay in between. This clonotype was recorded a few times. The genes are TRBV12-3 or TRBV12-4 and TRBJ1-6; D is unclear. The TCR was taken from a human donor who donated a stem cell graft to a child with acute myeloid leukemia. The sequencing here drew on PBMCs from the stem cell graft donor, taken from the stem cell graft. In nucleotides, the CDR3 is TGTGCCAGCAGTTTATTGGCCGCGACCTATAATTCACCCCTCCACTTT. Residues: CASSLLAATYNSPLHF.